One and the same sample provided the 17 T cell receptor beta chains below, sequenced in a study of blood T cells in healthy people across ages. Alongside a J-beta primer mix, a sample-barcoded 5' primer served in a second PCR lasting 7 to 11 cycles. TCRdb called the 5' RACE reads again in MiXCR, with one record for every CDR3 protein. The table records around 2 million distinct CDR3 sequences, about 39% of them present only once. The sequencing sample was made of blood. The receptors here all came from a human donor in good health.

Concerning this clonotype: One end of the junction varies from germline; a read error may be responsible. The rearrangement joins TRBV7-3 to TRBJ1-1; D may be TRBD1 (5 bases). The CDR3 contains 13 residues. CDR1 and CDR2 (germline): SGHTA, FQGTGA. The CDR3 here is CASSVTGYSEAFF. The DNA for the CDR3 is TGTGCCAGCAGCGTAACAGGTTATTCTGAAGCTTTCTTT.

The chain recombines TRBV7-9 with TRBJ1-5; no clear D. The V end lost 3 bases, the J end lost 3 bases, and 18 bases lay between the germline ends. The length of the CDR3 is 17 residues. Germline assignment: CDR1 SEHNR and CDR2 FQNEAQ (reference sequence). CDR3 sequence reads: CASSFNPGRGINQPQHF. For the CDR3, the DNA is TGTGCCAGCAGCTTCAATCCAGGACGGGGAATCAATCAGCCCCAGCATTTT.

This clonotype was observed a few times. The CDR3 DNA reads as TGTGCCAGCAGTGAAGGGGGGGACAGGTTCTCCCGGGAGACCCAGTACTTC. This codes for CASSEGGDRFSRETQYF. This chain joins TRBV2 and TRBJ2-5, with 8 bases identical to TRBD1. J gave up 5 bases and V 1 base, and 12 bases lay outside the gene matches. Germline CDR1 is SNHLY and CDR2 is FYNNEI. This CDR3 is built from 17 residues.

A few counts support this clonotype. The rearrangement joins TRBV6-2 or TRBV6-3 to TRBJ1-5; TRBD1 matches 8 bases. Germline CDR1 is MNHEY and CDR2 is SVGEGT. CDR3 length: 17 amino acids. Trimming cost V 5 bases and J 0 bases; bases outside gene matches: 9. The CDR3 sequence: CASSRGTGYYSNQPQHF. The DNA of the CDR3 is TGTGCCAGCAGTCGCGGGACAGGCTACTATAGCAATCAGCCCCAGCATTTT.

This sequence joins TRBV2 and TRBJ2-4, with D tentatively TRBD1 (6 bases). The J call may be incorrect, as the DNA end agrees better with TRBJ2-7. This CDR3 comprises 15 residues. Germline CDR1 reads SNHLY; CDR2 reads FYNNEI. The chain's CDR3 is CASSEGGGQVYEQYF. DNA for the CDR3: TGTGCCAGCAGTGAAGGAGGGGGTCAAGTCTACGAGCAGTACTTC.

This clonotype was picked up many times. The rearrangement links TRBV2 to TRBJ2-1; no reliable D call. CDR1 and CDR2 from the germline V gene are SNHLY and FYNNEI. V lost 4 bases to trimming and J lost 6 bases, with 4 bases between them. The CDR3 has 11 amino acids. The CDR3 sequence: CASSVSNEQFF. The CDR3 bases are TGTGCCAGCAGTGTGAGCAATGAGCAGTTCTTC.

The V gene is TRBV7-8, the J gene TRBJ2-1, with 11 bases matching TRBD2. J lost 3 bases, V lost 5 bases, and 6 bases had no gene match. Looked up from germline, CDR1 is SGHVS and CDR2 is FQNEAQ. The length of the CDR3 is 16 residues. Here the CDR3 reads CASSLTSGVIYNEQFF. CDR3 bases: TGTGCCAGCAGCCTGACTAGCGGGGTTATCTACAATGAGCAGTTCTTC.

The chain combines TRBV7-2 with TRBJ1-2; D is unresolved. Germline V gene sequence: CDR1 SGHTA, CDR2 FQGNSA. This CDR3 contains 15 residues. The V gene lost 0 bases and the J gene lost 3 bases, with 11 bases spanning the gap. CDR3 amino acids: CASSLARWSDYGYTF. The CDR3 DNA is TGTGCCAGCAGCTTAGCGAGGTGGAGTGACTATGGCTACACCTTC.

V gene TRBV10-3 combines with J gene TRBJ2-1; possibly TRBD1 or TRBD2 for D (5 bases each). CDR3 length: 17 residues. Germline CDR1 ENHRY, CDR2 SYGVKD. Trimming stripped 3 bases from V and 7 bases from J, with 22 bases between. The CDR3 region is CAISEGPLGAAGNEQFF. The CDR3 DNA reads as TGTGCCATCAGTGAAGGCCCCCTCGGGGCGGCTGGGAATGAGCAGTTCTTC.

This clonotype came up a few times. This chain uses TRBV6-5 with TRBJ1-2, with 9 bases that match TRBD1. Germline V CDR1 and CDR2: MNHEY, SVGAGI. The CDR3 has 15 residues. Unmatched junction bases numbered 8, after V lost 5 bases and J lost 4 bases. CDR3 in DNA: TGTGCCAGCAGTACGGGGACAGGGTCTACCTATGGCTACACCTTC. It specifies CASSTGTGSTYGYTF.

In this sample, this clonotype turned up a few times. This sequence joins TRBV4-3 and TRBJ1-1; D is undetermined. CDR3 length: 15 amino acids. Trimming took off 0 bases at V and 3 bases at J, with 11 bases between the two ends. Germline CDR1 LGHNA, CDR2 YSLEER. The CDR3 nucleotides read TGCGCCAGCAGCCAAGATGTGGGCGCGGACACTGAAGCTTTCTTT. It codes for CASSQDVGADTEAFF.

The rearrangement uses TRBV3-1 and TRBJ2-4; D may be TRBD1 or TRBD2 (5 bases each). This CDR3 is 18 amino acids long. The germline CDR1 and CDR2 sequences are LGHDT and YNNKEL (reference sequence). Between the trimmed V and J ends, which lost 4 bases and 3 bases, there was a span of 22 bases. The CDR3 sequence: CASSPYSSRWGIKNIQYF. The CDR3 coding sequence is TGTGCCAGCAGCCCTTACTCCTCACGTTGGGGGATCAAAAACATTCAGTACTTC.

This clonotype came up a few times. Here the CDR3 reads CSVLDIRDEQFF. CDR3 in DNA: TGCAGCGTGCTGGACATTCGGGATGAGCAGTTCTTC. The rearrangement links TRBV29-1 to TRBJ2-1; possibly TRBD1 for D (5 bases). The CDR3 sequence is 12 residues long. V lost 6 bases and J 8 bases, leaving 14 bases between the germline ends. CDR1 and CDR2 from the germline V gene are SQVTM and ANQGSEA.

This clonotype turned up a few times. This sequence joins TRBV15 and TRBJ2-1, with TRBD2 identical over 8 bases. The CDR3 is made up of 17 amino acids. Germline V gene sequence: CDR1 LNHNV, CDR2 YYDKDF (reference sequence). V lost 0 bases and J lost 0; bases outside the gene matches: 4. The CDR3 sequence is CATSRDLAGGSYNEQFF. For the CDR3, the DNA is TGTGCCACCAGCAGAGATCTGGCGGGGGGCTCCTACAATGAGCAGTTCTTC.

V usage is TRBV7-9 and J usage is TRBJ2-5; tentative D call: TRBD1 (6 bases). Trimming stripped 5 bases from V and 5 bases from J, with 15 bases between. This CDR3 comprises 14 residues. Germline lookup yields CDR1 SEHNR and CDR2 FQNEAQ (reference sequence). CDR3 DNA sequence: TGTGCCAGCAGCCGCTTGTCACAGGGCGAGACCCAGTACTTC. This gives the protein CASSRLSQGETQYF.

The chain has TRBV20-1 and TRBJ2-7; 7 positions match TRBD1. With V trimmed by 8 bases and J by 2 bases, 12 bases remained unmatched. The CDR3 is made up of 14 amino acids. Germline CDR1 is DFQATT and CDR2 is SNEGSKA (reference sequence). The CDR3 here is CSTDLQGITYEQYF. CDR3 sequence (DNA): TGCAGTACCGATCTACAGGGGATCACCTACGAGCAGTACTTC.

CDR3 DNA sequence: TGTGCCAGCAGTCAGGGGGCTCCCCACAATTCCTACGAGCAGTTCTTC. As protein: CASSQGAPHNSYEQFF. The chain carries TRBV6-2 or TRBV6-3 and TRBJ2-1; 8 bases match TRBD1. The CDR3 consists of 16 residues. The germline gives CDR1 MNHEY, CDR2 SVGEGT. V was clipped by 5 bases and J by 10 bases; unmatched bases: 16.